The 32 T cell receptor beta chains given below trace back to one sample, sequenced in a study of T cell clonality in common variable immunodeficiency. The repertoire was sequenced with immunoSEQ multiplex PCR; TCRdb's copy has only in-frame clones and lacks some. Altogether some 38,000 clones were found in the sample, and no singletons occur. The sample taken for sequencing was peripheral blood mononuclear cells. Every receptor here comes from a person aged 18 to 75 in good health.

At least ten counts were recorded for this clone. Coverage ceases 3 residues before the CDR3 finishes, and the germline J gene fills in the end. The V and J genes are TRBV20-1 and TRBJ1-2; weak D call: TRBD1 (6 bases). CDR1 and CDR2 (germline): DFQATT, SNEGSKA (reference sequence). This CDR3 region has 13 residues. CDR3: CSARDQAGDGYTF. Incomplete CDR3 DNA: TGCAGTGCTAGAGATCAAGCAGGGGACGGC.

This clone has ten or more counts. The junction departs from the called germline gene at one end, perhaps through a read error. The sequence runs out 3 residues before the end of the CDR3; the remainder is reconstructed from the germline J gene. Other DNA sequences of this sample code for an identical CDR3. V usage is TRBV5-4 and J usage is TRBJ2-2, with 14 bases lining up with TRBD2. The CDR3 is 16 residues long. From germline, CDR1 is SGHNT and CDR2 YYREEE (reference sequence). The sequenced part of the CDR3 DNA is TGTGCCAGCAGATTGGGACTAGCGGGGGCAGACGGGGAG. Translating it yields CASRLGLAGADGE. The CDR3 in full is CASRLGLAGADGELFF. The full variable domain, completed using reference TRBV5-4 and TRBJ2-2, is ETGVTQSPTHLIKTRGQQVTLRCSSQSGHNTVSWYQQALGQGPQFIFQYYREEENGRGNFPPRFSGLQFPNYSSELNVNALELDDSALYLCASRLGLAGADGELFFGEGSRLTVL.

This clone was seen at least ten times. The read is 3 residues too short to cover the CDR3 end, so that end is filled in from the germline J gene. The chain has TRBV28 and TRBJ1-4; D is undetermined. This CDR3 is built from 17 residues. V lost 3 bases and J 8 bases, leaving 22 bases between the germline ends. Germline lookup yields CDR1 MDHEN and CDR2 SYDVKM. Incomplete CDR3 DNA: TGTGCCAGCAGTTTCCAAGAGGTGACAAGGGCGGGGGAAAAA. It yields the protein CASSFQEVTRAGEK. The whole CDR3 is CASSFQEVTRAGEKLFF.

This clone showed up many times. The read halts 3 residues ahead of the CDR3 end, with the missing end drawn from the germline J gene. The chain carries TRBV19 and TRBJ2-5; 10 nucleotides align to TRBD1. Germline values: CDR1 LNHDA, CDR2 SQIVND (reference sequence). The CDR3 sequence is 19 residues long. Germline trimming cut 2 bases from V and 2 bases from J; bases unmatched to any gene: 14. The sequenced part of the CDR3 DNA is TGTGCCAGTAGTATACGGGGGACAGGGGTTGCGGGACATCAAGAGACC. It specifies CASSIRGTGVAGHQET. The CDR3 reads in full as CASSIRGTGVAGHQETQYF.

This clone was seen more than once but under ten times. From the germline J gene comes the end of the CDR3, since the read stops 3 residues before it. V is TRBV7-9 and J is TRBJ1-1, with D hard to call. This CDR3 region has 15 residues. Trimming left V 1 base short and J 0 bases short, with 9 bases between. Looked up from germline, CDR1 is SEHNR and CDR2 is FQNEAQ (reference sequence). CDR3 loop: CASSLGVSMNTEAFF. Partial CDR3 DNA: TGTGCCAGCAGCTTAGGTGTTTCTATGAACACTGAA.

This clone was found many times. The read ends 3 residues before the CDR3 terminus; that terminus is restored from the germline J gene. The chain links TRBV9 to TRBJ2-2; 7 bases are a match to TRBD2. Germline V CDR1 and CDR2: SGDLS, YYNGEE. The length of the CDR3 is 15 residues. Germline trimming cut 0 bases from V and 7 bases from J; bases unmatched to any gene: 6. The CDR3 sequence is CASSVVYGGNGELFF. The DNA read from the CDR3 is TGTGCCAGCAGCGTAGTTTACGGGGGGAACGGGGAG.

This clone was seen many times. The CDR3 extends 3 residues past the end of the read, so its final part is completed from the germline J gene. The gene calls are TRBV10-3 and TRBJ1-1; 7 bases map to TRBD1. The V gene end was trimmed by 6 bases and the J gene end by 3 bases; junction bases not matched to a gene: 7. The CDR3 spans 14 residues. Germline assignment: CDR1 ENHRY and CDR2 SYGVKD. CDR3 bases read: TGTGCCATCAGGCCCTCGGGACAGTACACTGAA. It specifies CAIRPSGQYTE. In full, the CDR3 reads CAIRPSGQYTEAFF.

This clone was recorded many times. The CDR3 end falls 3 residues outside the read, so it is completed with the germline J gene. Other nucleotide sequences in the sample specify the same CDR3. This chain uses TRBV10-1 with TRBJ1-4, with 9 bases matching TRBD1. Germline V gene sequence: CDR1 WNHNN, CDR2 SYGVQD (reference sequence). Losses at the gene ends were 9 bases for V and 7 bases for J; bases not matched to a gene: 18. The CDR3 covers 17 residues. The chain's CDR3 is CARHRGRRGLICEKLFF. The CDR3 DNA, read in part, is TGCGCCAGACACAGGGGGCGGAGGGGATTGATATGTGAAAAA.

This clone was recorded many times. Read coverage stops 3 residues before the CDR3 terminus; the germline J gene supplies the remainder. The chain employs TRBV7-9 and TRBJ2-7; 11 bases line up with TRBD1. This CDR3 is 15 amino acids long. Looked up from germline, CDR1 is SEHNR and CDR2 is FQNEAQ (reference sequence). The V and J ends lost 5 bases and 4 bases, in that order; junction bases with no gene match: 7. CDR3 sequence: CASSEAGTGGYEQYF. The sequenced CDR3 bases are TGTGCCAGCAGCGAAGCCGGGACAGGGGGTTACGAG.

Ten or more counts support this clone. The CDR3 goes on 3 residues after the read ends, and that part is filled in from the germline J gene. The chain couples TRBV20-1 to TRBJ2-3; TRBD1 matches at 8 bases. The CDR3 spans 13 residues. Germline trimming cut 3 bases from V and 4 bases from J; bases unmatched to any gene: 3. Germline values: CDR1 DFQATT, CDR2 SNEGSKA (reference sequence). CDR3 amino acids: CSASRGRPDTQYF. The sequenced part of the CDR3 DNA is TGCAGTGCTAGCAGGGGGCGTCCAGATACG.

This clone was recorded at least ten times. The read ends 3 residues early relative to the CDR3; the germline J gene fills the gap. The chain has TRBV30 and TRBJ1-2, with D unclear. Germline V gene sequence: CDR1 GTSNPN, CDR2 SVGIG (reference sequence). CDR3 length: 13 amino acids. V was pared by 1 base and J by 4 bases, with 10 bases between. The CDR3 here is CAWSAPAGYGYTF. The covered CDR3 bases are TGTGCCTGGAGTGCCCCCGCGGGCTATGGC.

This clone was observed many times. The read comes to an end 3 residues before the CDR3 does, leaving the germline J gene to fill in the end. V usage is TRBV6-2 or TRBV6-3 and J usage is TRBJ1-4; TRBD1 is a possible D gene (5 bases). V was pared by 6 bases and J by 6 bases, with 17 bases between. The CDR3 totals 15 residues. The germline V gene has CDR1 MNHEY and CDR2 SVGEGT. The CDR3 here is CASSQTGTVYEKLFF. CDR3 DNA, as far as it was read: TGTGCCAGCAGCCAAACCGGGACTGTCTATGAAAAA.

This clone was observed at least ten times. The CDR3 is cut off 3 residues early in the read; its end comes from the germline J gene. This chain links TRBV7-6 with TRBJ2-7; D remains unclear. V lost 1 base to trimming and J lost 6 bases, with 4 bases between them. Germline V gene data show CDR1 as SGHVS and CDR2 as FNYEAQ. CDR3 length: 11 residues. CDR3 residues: CASSLGPEQYF. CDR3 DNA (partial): TGTGCCAGCAGCTTAGGGCCCGAG.

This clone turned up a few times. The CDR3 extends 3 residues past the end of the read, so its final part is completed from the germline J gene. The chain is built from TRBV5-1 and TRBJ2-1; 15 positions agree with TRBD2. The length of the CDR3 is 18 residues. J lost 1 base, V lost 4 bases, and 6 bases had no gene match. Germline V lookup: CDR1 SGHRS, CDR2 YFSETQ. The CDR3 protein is CASSLGTSGRISYNEQFF. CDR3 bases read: TGCGCCAGCAGCCTAGGGACTAGCGGGAGGATATCCTACAATGAG.

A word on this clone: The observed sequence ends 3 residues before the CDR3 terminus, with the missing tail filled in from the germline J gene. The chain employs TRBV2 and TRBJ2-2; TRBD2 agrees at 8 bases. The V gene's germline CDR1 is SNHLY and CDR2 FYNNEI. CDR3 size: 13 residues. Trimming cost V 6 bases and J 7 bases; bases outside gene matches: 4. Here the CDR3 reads CASRLTSGGELFF. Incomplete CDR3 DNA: TGTGCCAGCAGACTTACTAGCGGCGGGGAG.

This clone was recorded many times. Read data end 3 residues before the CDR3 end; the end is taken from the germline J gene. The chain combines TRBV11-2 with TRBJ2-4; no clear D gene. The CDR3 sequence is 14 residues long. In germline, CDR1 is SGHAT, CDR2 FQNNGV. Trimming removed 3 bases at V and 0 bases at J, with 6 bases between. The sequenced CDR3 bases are TGTGCCAGCAGCTTTAGCCTAGCCAAAAACATT. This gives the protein CASSFSLAKNI. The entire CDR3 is CASSFSLAKNIQYF.

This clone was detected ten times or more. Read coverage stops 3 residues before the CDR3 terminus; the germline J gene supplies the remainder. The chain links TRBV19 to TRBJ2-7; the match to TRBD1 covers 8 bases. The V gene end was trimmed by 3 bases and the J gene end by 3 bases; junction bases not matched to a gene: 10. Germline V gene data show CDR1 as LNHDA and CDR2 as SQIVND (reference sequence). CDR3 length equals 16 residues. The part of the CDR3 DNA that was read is TGTGCCAGTAGTATCTCCGGACAGGGTTGGGGCTACGAG. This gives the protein CASSISGQGWGYE. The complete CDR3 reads CASSISGQGWGYEQYF. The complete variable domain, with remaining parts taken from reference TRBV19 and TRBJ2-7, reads DGGITQSPKYLFRKEGQNVTLSCEQNLNHDAMYWYRQDPGQGLRLIYYSQIVNDFQKGDIAEGYSVSREKKESFPLTVTSAQKNPTAFYLCASSISGQGWGYEQYFGPGTRLTVT.

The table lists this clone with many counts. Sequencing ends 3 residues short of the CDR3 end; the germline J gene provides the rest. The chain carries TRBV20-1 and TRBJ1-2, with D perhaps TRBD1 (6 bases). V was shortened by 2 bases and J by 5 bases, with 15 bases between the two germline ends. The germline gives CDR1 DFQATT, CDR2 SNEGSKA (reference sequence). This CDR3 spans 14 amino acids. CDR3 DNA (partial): TGCAGTGCTAGACCCCGACAGGTCCGGTATGGC. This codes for CSARPRQVRYG. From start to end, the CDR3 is CSARPRQVRYGYTF.

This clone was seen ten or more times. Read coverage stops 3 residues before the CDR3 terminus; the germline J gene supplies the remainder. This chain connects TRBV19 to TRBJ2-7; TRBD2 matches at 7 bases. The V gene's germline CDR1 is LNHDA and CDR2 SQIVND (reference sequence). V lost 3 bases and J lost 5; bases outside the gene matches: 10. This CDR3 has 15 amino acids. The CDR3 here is CASSIRLALFNEQYF. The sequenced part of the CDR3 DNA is TGTGCCAGTAGTATTCGACTAGCTCTATTTAACGAG.

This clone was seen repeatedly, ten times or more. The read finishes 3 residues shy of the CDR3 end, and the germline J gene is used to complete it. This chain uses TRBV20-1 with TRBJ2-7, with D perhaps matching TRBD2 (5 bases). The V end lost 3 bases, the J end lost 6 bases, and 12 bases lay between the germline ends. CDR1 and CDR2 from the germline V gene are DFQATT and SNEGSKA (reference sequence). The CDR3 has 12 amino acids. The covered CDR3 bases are TGCAGTGCTAGGAACGGGGAAGTCGAG. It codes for CSARNGEVE. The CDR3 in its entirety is CSARNGEVEQYF.

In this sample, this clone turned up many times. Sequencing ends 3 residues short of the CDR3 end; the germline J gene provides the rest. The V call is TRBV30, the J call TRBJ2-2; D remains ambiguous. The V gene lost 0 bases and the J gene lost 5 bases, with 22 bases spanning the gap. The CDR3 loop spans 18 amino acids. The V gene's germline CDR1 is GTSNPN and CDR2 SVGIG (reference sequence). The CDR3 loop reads CAWSVIWAEPRETGELFF. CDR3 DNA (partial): TGTGCCTGGAGTGTAATTTGGGCTGAGCCCCGCGAAACCGGGGAG.

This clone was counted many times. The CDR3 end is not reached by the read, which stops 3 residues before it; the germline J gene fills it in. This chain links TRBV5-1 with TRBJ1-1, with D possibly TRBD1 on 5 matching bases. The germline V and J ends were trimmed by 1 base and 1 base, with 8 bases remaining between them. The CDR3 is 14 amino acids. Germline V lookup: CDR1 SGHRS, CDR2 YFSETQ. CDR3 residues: CASSLWGENTEAFF. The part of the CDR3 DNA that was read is TGCGCCAGCAGCTTGTGGGGGGAGAACACTGAA.

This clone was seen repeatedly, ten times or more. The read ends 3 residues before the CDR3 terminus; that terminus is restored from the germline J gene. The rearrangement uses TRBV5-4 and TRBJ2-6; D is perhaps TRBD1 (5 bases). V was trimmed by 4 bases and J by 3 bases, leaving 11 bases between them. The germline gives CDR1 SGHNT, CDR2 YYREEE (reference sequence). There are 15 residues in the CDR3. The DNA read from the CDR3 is TGTGCCAGCAGCCCAGGGTCAAGTGGGGCCAACGTC. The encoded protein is CASSPGSSGANV. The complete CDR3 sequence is CASSPGSSGANVLTF.

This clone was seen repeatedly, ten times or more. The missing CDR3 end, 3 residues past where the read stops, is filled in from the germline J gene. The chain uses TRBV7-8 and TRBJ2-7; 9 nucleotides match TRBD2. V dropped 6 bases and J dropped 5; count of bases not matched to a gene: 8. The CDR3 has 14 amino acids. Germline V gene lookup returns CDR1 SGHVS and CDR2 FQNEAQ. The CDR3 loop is CASSSGLAIHEQYF. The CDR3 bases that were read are TGTGCCAGCAGTTCCGGACTAGCGATCCACGAG.

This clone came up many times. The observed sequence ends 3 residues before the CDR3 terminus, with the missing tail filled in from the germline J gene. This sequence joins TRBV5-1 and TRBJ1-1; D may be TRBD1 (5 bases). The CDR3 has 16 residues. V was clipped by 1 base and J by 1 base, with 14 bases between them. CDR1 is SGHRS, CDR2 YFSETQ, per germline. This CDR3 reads CASSLNRAGGNTEAFF. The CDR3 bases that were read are TGCGCCAGCAGCTTGAATAGGGCGGGGGGGAACACTGAA. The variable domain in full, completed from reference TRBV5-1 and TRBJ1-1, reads KAGVTQTPRYLIKTRGQQVTLSCSPISGHRSVSWYQQTPGQGLQFLFEYFSETQRNKGNFPGRFSGRQFSNSRSEMNVSTLELGDSALYLCASSLNRAGGNTEAFFGQGTRLTVV.

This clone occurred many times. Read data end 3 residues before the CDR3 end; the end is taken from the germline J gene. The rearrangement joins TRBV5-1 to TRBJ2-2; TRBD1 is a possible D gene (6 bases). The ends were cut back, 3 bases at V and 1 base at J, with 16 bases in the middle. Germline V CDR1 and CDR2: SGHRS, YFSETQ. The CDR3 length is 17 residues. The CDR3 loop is CASSSSPARGNTGELFF. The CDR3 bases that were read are TGCGCCAGCAGCTCCTCCCCCGCCAGGGGGAACACCGGGGAG. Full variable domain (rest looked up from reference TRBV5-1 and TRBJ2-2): KAGVTQTPRYLIKTRGQQVTLSCSPISGHRSVSWYQQTPGQGLQFLFEYFSETQRNKGNFPGRFSGRQFSNSRSEMNVSTLELGDSALYLCASSSSPARGNTGELFFGEGSRLTVL.

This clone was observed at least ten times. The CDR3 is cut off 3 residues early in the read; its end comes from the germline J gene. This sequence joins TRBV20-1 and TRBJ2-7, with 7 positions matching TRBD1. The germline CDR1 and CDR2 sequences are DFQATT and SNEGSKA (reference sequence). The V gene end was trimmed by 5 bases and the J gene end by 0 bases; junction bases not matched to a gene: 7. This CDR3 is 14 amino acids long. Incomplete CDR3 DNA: TGCAGTGCTGGGGGACAGATAAGCTCCTACGAG. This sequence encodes CSAGGQISSYE. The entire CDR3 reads CSAGGQISSYEQYF.

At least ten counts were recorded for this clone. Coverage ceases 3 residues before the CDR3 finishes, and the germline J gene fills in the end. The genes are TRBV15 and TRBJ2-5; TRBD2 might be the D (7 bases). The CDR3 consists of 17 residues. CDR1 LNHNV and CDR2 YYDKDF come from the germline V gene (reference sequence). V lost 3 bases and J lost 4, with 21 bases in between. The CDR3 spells CATSRGAPTSLGETQYF. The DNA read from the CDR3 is TGTGCCACCAGCAGGGGGGCCCCGACTAGCTTAGGAGAGACC.

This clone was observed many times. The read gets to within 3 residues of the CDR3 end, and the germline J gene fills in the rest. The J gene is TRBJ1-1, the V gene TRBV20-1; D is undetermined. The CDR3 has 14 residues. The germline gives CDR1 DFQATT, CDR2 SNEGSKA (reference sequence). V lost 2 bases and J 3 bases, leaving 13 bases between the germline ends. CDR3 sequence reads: CSARNQVMDTEAFF. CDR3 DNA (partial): TGCAGTGCTAGAAACCAGGTAATGGACACTGAA.

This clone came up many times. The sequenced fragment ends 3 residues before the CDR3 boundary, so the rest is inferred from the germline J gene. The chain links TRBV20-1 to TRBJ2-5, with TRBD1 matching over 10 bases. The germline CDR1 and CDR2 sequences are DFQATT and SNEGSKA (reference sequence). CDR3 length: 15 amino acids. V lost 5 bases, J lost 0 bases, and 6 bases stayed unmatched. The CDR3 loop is CSAEDGTGDQETQYF. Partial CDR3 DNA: TGCAGTGCTGAAGACGGGACAGGGGACCAAGAGACC.

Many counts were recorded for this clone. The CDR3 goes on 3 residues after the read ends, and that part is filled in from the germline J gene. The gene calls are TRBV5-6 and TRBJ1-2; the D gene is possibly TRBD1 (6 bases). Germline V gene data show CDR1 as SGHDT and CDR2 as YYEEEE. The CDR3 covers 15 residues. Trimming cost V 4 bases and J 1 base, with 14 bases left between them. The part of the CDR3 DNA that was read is TGTGCCAGCAGCGTGCGGGGGGCTGATAACTATGGC. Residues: CASSVRGADNYG. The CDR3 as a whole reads CASSVRGADNYGYTF.

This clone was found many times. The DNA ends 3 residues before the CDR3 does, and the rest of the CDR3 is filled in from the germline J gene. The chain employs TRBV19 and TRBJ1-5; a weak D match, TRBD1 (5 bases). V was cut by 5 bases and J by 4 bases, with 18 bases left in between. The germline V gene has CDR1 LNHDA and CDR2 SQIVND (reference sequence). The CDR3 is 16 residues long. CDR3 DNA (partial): TGTGCCAGTAGTTCCCCGGGGGGAGGGGTTAATCAGCCC. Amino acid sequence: CASSSPGGGVNQP. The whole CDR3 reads CASSSPGGGVNQPQHF.